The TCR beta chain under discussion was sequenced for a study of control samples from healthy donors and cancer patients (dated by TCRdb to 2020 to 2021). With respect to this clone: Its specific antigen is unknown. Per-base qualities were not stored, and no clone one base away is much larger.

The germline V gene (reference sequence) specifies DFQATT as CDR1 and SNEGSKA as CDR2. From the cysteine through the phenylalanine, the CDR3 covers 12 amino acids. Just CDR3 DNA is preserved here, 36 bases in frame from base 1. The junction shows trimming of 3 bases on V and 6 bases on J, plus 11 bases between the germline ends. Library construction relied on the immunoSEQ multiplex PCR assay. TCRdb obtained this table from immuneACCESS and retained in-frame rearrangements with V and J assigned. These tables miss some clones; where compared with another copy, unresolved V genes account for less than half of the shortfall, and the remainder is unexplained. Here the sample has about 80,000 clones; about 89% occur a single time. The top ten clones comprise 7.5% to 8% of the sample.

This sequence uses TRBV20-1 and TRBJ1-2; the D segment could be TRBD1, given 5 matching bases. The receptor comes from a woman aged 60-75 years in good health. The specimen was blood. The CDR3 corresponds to CSASSGIDGYTF. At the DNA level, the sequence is TGCAGTGCTAGTTCAGGGATAGATGGCTACACCTTC.